One sample yielded the 21 T cell receptor beta chains listed below, sequenced in a study of CD8+ T cells in alopecia areata. RNA was extracted and reverse transcribed into cDNA as the sequencing template. Assay: immunoSEQ multiplex PCR; the TCRdb copy retains only in-frame clones and omits some. The repertoire consists of about 180,000 clones, with 63% occurring once and the leading ten covering over 1.5%. The sequencing used CD4+ T cells sorted from blood, collected at week 0. These receptors were collected from a human donor with alopecia areata.

The chain carries TRBV20-1 and TRBJ2-3, with 7 bases that match TRBD2. V shed 0 bases and J 14 bases; nucleotides not matched to a gene: 5. This CDR3 is built from 11 residues. Germline V gives CDR1 DFQATT, CDR2 SNEGSKA (reference sequence). Here the CDR3 reads CSAREGTTLYF. DNA of the CDR3: TGCAGTGCTAGAGAAGGGACTACCCTGTATTTT.

Notes on this clone: One end of the junction fails to match germline, which may point to a read error. This chain uses TRBV5-1 with TRBJ2-7; maybe TRBD1 (5 bases). This CDR3 is 14 amino acids long. The germline CDR1 and CDR2 sequences are SGHRS and YFSETQ. CDR3 bases: TGCACCAGCAGCTTGGCCAGGGTGGATGACGAGCAGTACTTC. It yields the protein CTSSLARVDDEQYF.

The gene calls are TRBV29-1 and TRBJ1-1; the D is unclear. In germline, CDR1 is SQVTM, CDR2 ANQGSEA. The CDR3 sequence is 13 residues long. V lost 1 base and J 0 bases, leaving 6 bases between the germline ends. The CDR3 nucleotides read TGCAGCGTTGAAGTTCAGGTGAACACTGAAGCTTTCTTT. The encoded protein is CSVEVQVNTEAFF.

This CDR3 is CSVEGQGLRTDTQYF. CDR3 in DNA: TGCAGCGTTGAGGGACAGGGTTTGAGAACAGATACGCAGTATTTT. The chain uses TRBV29-1 and TRBJ2-3, with 9 bases lining up with TRBD1. The CDR3 loop spans 15 amino acids. Germline loops: CDR1 SQVTM, CDR2 ANQGSEA. V lost 3 bases and J lost 3; bases outside the gene matches: 7.

This clone has ten or more counts. CDR3 bases: TGCGCCAGCGCATCGGGGGACCTTGGAGAAGCTTTCTTT. This translates into CASASGDLGEAFF. V gene TRBV10-2 combines with J gene TRBJ1-1, with D possibly matching TRBD1 (5 bases). The germline gives CDR1 WSHSY, CDR2 SAAADI. This CDR3 region has 13 residues. The V end was cut by 8 bases, the J end by 8 bases, with 18 bases between.

The CDR3 is CASRGPLTPLHF. The CDR3 region has the DNA TGTGCCAGCAGAGGCCCCTTAACACCCCTCCACTTT. The chain uses TRBV6-5 and TRBJ1-6, with D unresolved. The CDR3 is 12 amino acids. CDR1 and CDR2 from the germline V gene are MNHEY and SVGAGI. Trimming shortened V by 6 bases and J by 11 bases, and 11 bases separated the two germline ends.

The chain links TRBV29-1 to TRBJ2-7, with D perhaps TRBD1 (5 bases). CDR3 length equals 10 residues. Trimming stripped 4 bases from V and 6 bases from J, with 7 bases between. Germline lookup yields CDR1 SQVTM and CDR2 ANQGSEA. The CDR3 loop is CSVGTIEQYF. CDR3 in DNA: TGCAGCGTTGGGACAATCGAGCAGTACTTC.

V usage is TRBV29-1 and J usage is TRBJ1-1; D not resolved. The CDR3 contains 13 residues. Trimming took off 7 bases at V and 2 bases at J, with 14 bases between the two ends. CDR1 SQVTM and CDR2 ANQGSEA come from the germline V gene. The CDR3 DNA follows: TGCAGCGGTGCAGACAAACGAAACACTGAAGCTTTCTTT. This codes for CSGADKRNTEAFF.

About this clone itself: One end of the junction does not line up with germline, which may come from a read error. The chain has TRBV14 and TRBJ1-3, with a tentative D call TRBD1 (6 bases). The CDR3 covers 11 residues. CDR1 and CDR2 from the germline V gene are SGHDN and FVKESK. The CDR3 region is CASSQGADRSF. As DNA, the CDR3 is TGTGCCAGCAGCCAAGGCGCGGACAGAAGTTTT.

This clone was picked up a small number of times. The chain has TRBV4-1 and TRBJ1-6; D ambiguous. Germline V CDR1 and CDR2: MGHRA, YSYEKL. The V end lost 6 bases, the J end lost 6 bases, and 15 bases lay between the germline ends. The CDR3 spans 15 residues. In DNA, the CDR3 is TGCGCCAGCAGGGTATTGGTGGGGATTAATTCACCCCTCCACTTT. This sequence encodes CASRVLVGINSPLHF.

The gene calls are TRBV14 and TRBJ2-3; TRBD2 matches at 7 bases. The CDR3 covers 14 residues. V lost 6 bases to trimming and J lost 1 base; unmatched junction nucleotides: 4. The germline gives CDR1 SGHDN, CDR2 FVKESK. CDR3 coding DNA: TGTGCCAGCAGACTCACTAGCGGCACAGATACGCAGTATTTT. Its translation is CASRLTSGTDTQYF. Based on the CDR3 plus reference TRBV14 and TRBJ2-3, the full variable domain is EAGVTQFPSHSVIEKGQTVTLRCDPISGHDNLYWYRRVMGKEIKFLLHFVKESKQDESGMPNNRFLAERTGGTYSTLKVQPAELEDSGVYFCASRLTSGTDTQYFGPGTRLTVL.

V is TRBV6-5 and J is TRBJ1-2; no clear D. Looked up from germline, CDR1 is MNHEY and CDR2 is SVGAGI. The V and J ends lost 6 bases and 4 bases respectively, with 15 bases between them. The CDR3 is 14 residues long. As DNA, the CDR3 is TGTGCCAGCAGCTCCATTGGGAGTAGCTATGGCTACACCTTC. Its translation: CASSSIGSSYGYTF.

The V and J genes are TRBV7-9 and TRBJ2-1, with D uncertain. The CDR3 covers 13 residues. With 8 bases removed from V and 0 bases from J, the gap between germline ends came to 8 bases. Germline V gene sequence: CDR1 SEHNR, CDR2 FQNEAQ (reference sequence). This CDR3 is CASPSTSYNEQFF. As DNA, the CDR3 is TGTGCCAGCCCTAGTACCTCCTACAATGAGCAGTTCTTC.

The chain links TRBV15 to TRBJ2-3; D perhaps matches TRBD2 (6 bases). This CDR3 contains 14 residues. V lost 3 bases and J 4 bases, leaving 11 bases between the germline ends. Per germline, CDR1 LNHNV and CDR2 YYDKDF (reference sequence). The CDR3 DNA sequence: TGTGCCACCAGCAGCCAGGGAGGATCAGATACGCAGTATTTT. Translation: CATSSQGGSDTQYF.

The chain links TRBV6-5 to TRBJ2-3; D is undetermined. Trimming cost V 5 bases and J 5 bases, with 11 bases left between them. Per germline, CDR1 MNHEY and CDR2 SVGAGI. CDR3 size: 13 residues. The CDR3: CASSPGRRDTQYF. DNA for the CDR3: TGTGCCAGCAGTCCCGGACGGCGAGATACGCAGTATTTT.

This chain uses TRBV7-2 with TRBJ2-5, with D unclear. CDR1 SGHTA and CDR2 FQGNSA come from the germline V gene. The length of the CDR3 is 13 residues. Trimming stripped 1 base from V and 3 bases from J, with 6 bases between. The CDR3 DNA sequence: TGTGCCAGCAGCTTAGGAGGAGAAGAGACCCAGTACTTC. It codes for CASSLGGEETQYF.

In this sample, this clone turned up a few times. The chain employs TRBV21-1 and TRBJ2-1; the table's D call, TRBD2, has no DNA check behind it. TRBV21-1 is designated a pseudogene. This CDR3 is 13 amino acids long. The CDR3 region has the DNA TGTGCCAGCAGCAAAGCCTTTAGAAATGAGCAGTTCTTC. Its protein is CASSKAFRNEQFF.

This chain uses TRBV25-1 with TRBJ2-1, with 11 nucleotides matching TRBD2. CDR3 length equals 15 residues. V trimming: 4 bases; J trimming: 5 bases; junction bases outside the gene matches: 4. Germline V gives CDR1 MGHDK, CDR2 SYGVNS. This CDR3 reads CASSGSGGAHNEQFF. The CDR3 DNA sequence: TGTGCCAGCAGTGGTAGCGGGGGGGCGCACAATGAGCAGTTCTTC. Complete variable domain (other parts from reference TRBV25-1 and TRBJ2-1): EADIYQTPRYLVIGTGKKITLECSQTMGHDKMYWYQQDPGMELHLIHYSYGVNSTEKGDLSSESTVSRIRTEHFPLTLESARPSHTSQYLCASSGSGGAHNEQFFGPGTRLTVL.

The chain is built from TRBV6-5 and TRBJ1-1; TRBD1 matches 9 bases. With 7 bases clipped from V and 4 bases from J, the junction kept 4 bases outside the gene matches. Germline CDR1 reads MNHEY; CDR2 reads SVGAGI. The CDR3 runs 13 residues. CDR3 in amino acids: CASITTGGTEAFF. CDR3 DNA: TGTGCCAGCATCACGACAGGGGGCACTGAAGCTTTCTTT.

V gene TRBV29-1 combines with J gene TRBJ2-3, with D unclear. V gave up 3 bases and J gave up 0 bases, with 7 bases separating them. Germline V CDR1 and CDR2: SQVTM, ANQGSEA. CDR3 length equals 13 residues. The CDR3 here is CSVDAASTDTQYF. In DNA form, the CDR3 reads TGCAGCGTTGATGCAGCGAGCACAGATACGCAGTATTTT.

J is TRBJ1-2 and V is TRBV29-1, with 9 bases matching TRBD1. The CDR3 runs 19 residues. With 0 bases clipped from V and 4 bases from J, the junction kept 18 bases outside the gene matches. From germline, CDR1 is SQVTM and CDR2 ANQGSEA. CDR3 sequence reads: CSVEDRKGTGSGRFYGYTF. As DNA, the CDR3 is TGCAGCGTTGAAGATCGAAAAGGGACAGGGTCGGGTCGGTTCTATGGCTACACCTTC. The full variable domain, rest sourced from reference TRBV29-1 and TRBJ1-2, is SAVISQKPSRDICQRGTSLTIQCQVDSQVTMMFWYRQQPGQSLTLIATANQGSEATYESGFVIDKFPISRPNLTFSTLTVSNMSPEDSSIYLCSVEDRKGTGSGRFYGYTFGSGTRLTVV.